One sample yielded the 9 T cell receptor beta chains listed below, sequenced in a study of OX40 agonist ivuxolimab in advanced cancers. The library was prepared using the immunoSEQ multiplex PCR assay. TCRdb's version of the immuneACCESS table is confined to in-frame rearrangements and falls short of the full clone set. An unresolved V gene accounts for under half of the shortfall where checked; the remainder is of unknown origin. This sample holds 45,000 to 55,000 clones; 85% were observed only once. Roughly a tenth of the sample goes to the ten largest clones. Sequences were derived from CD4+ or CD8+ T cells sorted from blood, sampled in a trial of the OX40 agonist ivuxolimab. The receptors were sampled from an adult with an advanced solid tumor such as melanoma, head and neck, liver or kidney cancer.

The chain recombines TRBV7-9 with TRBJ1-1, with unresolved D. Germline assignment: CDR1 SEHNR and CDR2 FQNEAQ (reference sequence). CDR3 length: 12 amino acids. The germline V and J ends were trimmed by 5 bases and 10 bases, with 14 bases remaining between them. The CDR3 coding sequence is TGTGCCAGCAGCCTCATCTCGGGTATAGCTTTCTTT. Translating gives CASSLISGIAFF. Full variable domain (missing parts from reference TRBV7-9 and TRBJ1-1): DTGVSQNPRHKITKRGQNVTFRCDPISEHNRLYWYRQTLGQGPEFLTYFQNEAQLEKSRLLSDRFSAERPKGSFSTLEIQRTEQGDSAMYLCASSLISGIAFFGQGTRLTVV.

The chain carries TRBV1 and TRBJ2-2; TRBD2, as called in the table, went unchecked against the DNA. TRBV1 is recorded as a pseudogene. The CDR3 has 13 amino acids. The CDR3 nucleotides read TGCACCAGCAGCCTGGGGAGGGCCGGGGAGCTGTTTTTT. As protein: CTSSLGRAGELFF.

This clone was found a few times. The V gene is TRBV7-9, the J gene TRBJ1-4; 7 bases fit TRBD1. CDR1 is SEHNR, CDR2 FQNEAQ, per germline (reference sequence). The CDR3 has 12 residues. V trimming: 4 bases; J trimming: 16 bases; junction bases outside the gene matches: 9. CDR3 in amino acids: CASSWGRQGPFF. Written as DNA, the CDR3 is TGTGCCAGCAGCTGGGGACGACAGGGTCCGTTTTTT. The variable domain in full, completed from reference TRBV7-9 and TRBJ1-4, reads DTGVSQNPRHKITKRGQNVTFRCDPISEHNRLYWYRQTLGQGPEFLTYFQNEAQLEKSRLLSDRFSAERPKGSFSTLEIQRTEQGDSAMYLCASSWGRQGPFFGSGTQLSVL.

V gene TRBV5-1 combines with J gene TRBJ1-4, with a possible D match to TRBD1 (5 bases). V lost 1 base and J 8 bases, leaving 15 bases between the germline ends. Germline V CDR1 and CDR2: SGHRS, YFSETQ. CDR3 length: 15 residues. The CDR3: CASSLSAGLDEKLFF. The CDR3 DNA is TGCGCCAGCAGCTTGTCGGCAGGGTTGGACGAAAAACTGTTTTTT.

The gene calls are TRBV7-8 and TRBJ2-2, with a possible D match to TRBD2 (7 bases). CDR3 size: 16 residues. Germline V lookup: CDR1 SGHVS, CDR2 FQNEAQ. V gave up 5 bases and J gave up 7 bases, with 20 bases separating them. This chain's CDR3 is CASSSLEGGLGGELFF. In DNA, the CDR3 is TGTGCCAGCAGCAGCTTAGAGGGGGGGCTTGGCGGGGAGCTGTTTTTT. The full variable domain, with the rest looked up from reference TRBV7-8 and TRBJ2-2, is GAGVSQSPRYKVAKRGQDVALRCDPISGHVSLFWYQQALGQGPEFLTYFQNEAQLDKSGLPSDRFFAERPEGSVSTLKIQRTQQEDSAVYLCASSSLEGGLGGELFFGEGSRLTVL.

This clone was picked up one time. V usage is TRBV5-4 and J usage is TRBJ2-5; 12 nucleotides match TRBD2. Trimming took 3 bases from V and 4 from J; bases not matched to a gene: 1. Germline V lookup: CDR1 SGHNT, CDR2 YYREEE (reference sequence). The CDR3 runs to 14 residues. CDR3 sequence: CASSSSGRAETQYF. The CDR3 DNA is TGTGCCAGCAGCTCTAGCGGGAGGGCAGAGACCCAGTACTTC.

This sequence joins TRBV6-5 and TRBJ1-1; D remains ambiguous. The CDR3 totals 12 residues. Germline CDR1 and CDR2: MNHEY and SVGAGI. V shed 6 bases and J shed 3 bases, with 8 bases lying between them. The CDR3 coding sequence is TGTGCCAGCAGCCGCCGGGACACTGAAGCTTTCTTT. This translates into CASSRRDTEAFF.

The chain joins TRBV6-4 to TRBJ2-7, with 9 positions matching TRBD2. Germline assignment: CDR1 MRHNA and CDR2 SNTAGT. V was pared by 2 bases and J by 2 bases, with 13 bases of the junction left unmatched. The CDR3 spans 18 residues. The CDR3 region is CASSDRSGRNGWTYEQYF. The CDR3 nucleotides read TGTGCCAGCAGTGACCGTAGCGGGAGAAACGGTTGGACCTACGAGCAGTACTTC.

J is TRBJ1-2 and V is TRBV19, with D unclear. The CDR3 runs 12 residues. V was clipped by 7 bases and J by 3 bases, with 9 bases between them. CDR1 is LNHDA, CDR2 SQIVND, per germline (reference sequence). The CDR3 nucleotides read TGTGCCAGTAAGGCACTTCACTATGGCTACACCTTC. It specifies CASKALHYGYTF.